This TCR beta chain was retrieved from a study of blood T cells in healthy people across ages (dated by TCRdb to between 2014 and 2017). The study in broad terms: In model experiments, roughly one uniquely barcoded TCR beta cDNA molecule per two T cells was captured by template switching. To avoid experimental bias, donors of different ages were spread randomly across the sequencing lanes. Age-related changes in TCR beta repertoire diversity were measured in the study by deep sequencing normalized with unique cDNA molecular identifiers. The donors were split into four age groups: young (average around 17 years), middle-aged (39), aged (more than 55) and long-lived (approximately 80). The study analyzed two additional independent replicas of 1 million unique cDNA reads from the same blood draw for two donors, one aged 18 to 29 and one aged 80 or older.

The paper as a whole reports these results and caveats: Compared with the aged group, more naive CD4+ T cells, fewer expanded clones and increased TCR diversity were shown by the long-lived group, suggesting age selection. The CMV infection status of donors was not known, potentially confounding age-related changes in expanded clonotypes. Estimates of total diversity based on one million sequenced T cells were regarded as lower bounds and as underestimates. Bulk unsorted PBMC profiling prevented conclusive comparison of naive and antigen-experienced compartments. As age increased, observed TCR beta diversity per million T cells dropped in a roughly linear way, and a significant reduction was already evident by age 40. There was a strong correlation between observed TCR beta diversity and the percentage of naive T cells measured by flow cytometry.

This clonotype showed up just a few times. It lacks a known antigen. Base qualities are not recorded, but no much larger clone differs from it by a single base. V lost 10 bases and J lost 4 bases, and the count of bases not matched to a germline gene is 5. Reading the germline V gene gives CDR1 KGHDR and CDR2 SFDVKD. Including cysteine and phenylalanine, the CDR3 has 12 amino acids. This entry keeps only the CDR3 DNA: 36 bases, framed from base 1. Library preparation used 5' RACE. The sequencer listed for this sample is Illumina HiSeq 2500. A second PCR of about 6 to 12 cycles was run with a J-beta primer mix and a sample-barcoded 5' primer. A unique molecular identifier was introduced onto each TCR beta cDNA molecule by a template-switch 5' adaptor carrying 12 random nucleotides. At least 2.5 million CDR3-containing paired-end reads were obtained from each sample. All of the RNA was converted into first-strand cDNA using the Mint cDNA synthesis kit, with a TRBC-specific oligonucleotide serving as the primer. Following uracil-DNA glycosylase treatment, all cDNA underwent a first 18-cycle PCR with the universal primers M1SS and BC2_uni_R. The paper's processing steps were these. Each sample was normalized by randomly selecting 1 million high-quality reads, each carrying a distinct molecular identifier. Reads with shared molecular identifiers were discarded instead of being binned into consensus sequences. MiTCR, run with a Q25 quality threshold and the strictest error-elimination algorithm, handled CDR3 identification, clonotype clustering and error correction. A nonparametric unseen species model with Euler transformation was used to estimate lower-bound total TCR beta diversity. TCRdb trimmed public reads at Q25 via fastp, called clones via MiXCR and kept in-frame beta chains. Here each entry gathers all rows of one CDR3 protein and keeps the most common genes and DNA. The V and J calls and clone size are TCRdb's, not the authors'. Recorded for this sample are over 700,000 distinct CDR3 sequences; about 53% of them occurred a single time. The top ten constitute approximately 41% of the sample.

Donors were a few dozen systemically healthy Caucasian individuals from Russia aged roughly 6 to 95 years. Each donor gave around 9.8 milliliters of peripheral blood, collected into EDTA-treated Vacutainer tubes. Ficoll-Paque density-gradient centrifugation was used to isolate PBMCs, with at least 6 million obtained per sample. Total RNA was extracted from PBMCs with Trizol reagent, with at least 5.5 micrograms obtained per sample. Naive CD45RAhigh/CD27high T cell percentages were measured by flow cytometry on a PBMC aliquot from every donor. Sequencing input: blood. This chain joins TRBV24-1 to TRBJ1-2; the central 7 bases match TRBD1. The receptor comes from a man older than 75 in good health. The sequenced DNA is TGTGCCACAGCTAGGACAGGCTATGGCTACACCTTC. Its coded protein is CATARTGYGYTF.